Included here is one T cell receptor beta chain sequence, with context. V dropped 6 bases and J dropped 7; count of bases not matched to a gene: 9. Germline V gives CDR1 LNHDA, CDR2 SQIVND (reference sequence). The CDR3 runs 14 residues. The data derive from a study of blood T cell repertoires in COVID-19. Study-wide context: Researchers got acute and convalescent COVID-19 samples from the United States, Italy and Spain. T cells, B-cell-depleted T cells, or PBMCs supplied cDNA or gDNA.

The method was immunoSEQ multiplex PCR; TCRdb's version includes in-frame clones alone and lacks a portion of them. Among roughly 73,000 clones listed, about 88% were seen once. The J gene is TRBJ2-1, the V gene TRBV19, with 7 bases that match TRBD1. This clonotype originated in a man in his 70s with active COVID-19. Sequencing was done on a sample of peripheral blood. In nucleotides, the CDR3 is TGTGCCAGTAGACAGGGGACCAAAGGGAATGAGCAGTTCTTC. It specifies CASRQGTKGNEQFF.